This entry features one T cell receptor beta chain sequence. Amplification used 60 Vbeta primers and 13 Jbeta primers. In the original analysis: In a later analysis, of around 80 million unique beta chains, around 11 million appeared in at least two donors. Method: immunoSEQ multiplex PCR; TCRdb's copy keeps in-frame clones and lacks some. V and J calls and clone size are as listed in that table; D and trimming were resolved from the DNA. There are 180,000 or so clones in the sample; approximately 85% occur only once, and about 9.3% lies in the top ten. The source of the sample is a study of cytomegalovirus exposure and HLA in healthy donors. CDR1 is MNHEY and CDR2 is SMNVEV in the germline V gene (reference sequence). Trimming cost V 5 bases and J 1 base, with 14 bases left between them. The CDR3 loop spans 15 amino acids. Everyone who donated was a healthy bone marrow donor.

The chain has TRBV27 and TRBJ2-5, with D tentatively TRBD2 (5 bases). The source is a man aged 18 to 35 in good health and CMV-seropositive. The specimen was PBMCs. The CDR3 sequence: CASSPLRTLQETQYF. The CDR3 nucleotides read TGTGCCAGCAGTCCCCTTAGGACTCTCCAAGAGACCCAGTACTTC.